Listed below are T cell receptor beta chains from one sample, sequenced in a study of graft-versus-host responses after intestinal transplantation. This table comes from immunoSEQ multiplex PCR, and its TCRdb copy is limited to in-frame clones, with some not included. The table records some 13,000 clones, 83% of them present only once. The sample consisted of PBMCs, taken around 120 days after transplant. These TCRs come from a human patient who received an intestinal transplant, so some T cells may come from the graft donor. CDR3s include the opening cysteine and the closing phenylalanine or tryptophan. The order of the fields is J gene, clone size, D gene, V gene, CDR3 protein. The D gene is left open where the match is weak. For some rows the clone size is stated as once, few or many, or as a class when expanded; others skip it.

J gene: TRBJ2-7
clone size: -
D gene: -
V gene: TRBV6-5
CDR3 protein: CASHDGGSGTYEQYF

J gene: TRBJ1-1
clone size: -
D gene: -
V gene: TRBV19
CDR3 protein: CASSIVSTEAFF

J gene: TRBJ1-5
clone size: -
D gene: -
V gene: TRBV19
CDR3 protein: CASSIGENQPQHF

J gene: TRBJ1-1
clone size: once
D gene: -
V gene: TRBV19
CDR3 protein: CASSIPTPNTEAFF

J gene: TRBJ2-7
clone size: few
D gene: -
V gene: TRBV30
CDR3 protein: CAWSVGPNLAYEQYF

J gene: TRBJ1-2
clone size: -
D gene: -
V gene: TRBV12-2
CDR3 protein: CASRLVRNYGYTF

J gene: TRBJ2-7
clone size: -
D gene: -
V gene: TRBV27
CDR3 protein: CASSLTGTYEQYF

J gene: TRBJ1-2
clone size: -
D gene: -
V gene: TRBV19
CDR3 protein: CASTWGQGGVHGYTF

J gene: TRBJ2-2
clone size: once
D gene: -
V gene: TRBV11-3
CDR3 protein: CASSLGDTGELFF

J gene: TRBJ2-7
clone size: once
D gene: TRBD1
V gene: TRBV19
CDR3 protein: CASNAGTGFYEQYF

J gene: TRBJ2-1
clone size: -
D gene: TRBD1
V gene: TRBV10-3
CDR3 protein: CAISEPQGVDRGDEQFF

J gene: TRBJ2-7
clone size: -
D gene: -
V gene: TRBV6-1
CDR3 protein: CASSEGLAAYGNSYEQYF

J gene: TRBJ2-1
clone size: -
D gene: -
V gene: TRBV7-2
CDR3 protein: CASSSRHHNEQFF

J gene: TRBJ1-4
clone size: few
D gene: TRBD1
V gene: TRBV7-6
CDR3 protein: CASSLAGDRELFF

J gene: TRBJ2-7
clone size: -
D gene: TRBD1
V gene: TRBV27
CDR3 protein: CASSLSGTAYEQYF

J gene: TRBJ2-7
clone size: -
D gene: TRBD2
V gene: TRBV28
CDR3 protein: CASRLAGAYEQYF

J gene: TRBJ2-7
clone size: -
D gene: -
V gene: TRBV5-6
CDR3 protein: CASSPGAGDEQYF

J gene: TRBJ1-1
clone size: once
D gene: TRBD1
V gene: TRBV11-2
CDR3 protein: CASSLVGTAEAFF

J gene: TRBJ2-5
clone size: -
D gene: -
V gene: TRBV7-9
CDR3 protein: CASSLEVAAETQYF

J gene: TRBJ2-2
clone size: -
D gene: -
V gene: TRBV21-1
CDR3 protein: CASSKGSPARGSFLGELFF

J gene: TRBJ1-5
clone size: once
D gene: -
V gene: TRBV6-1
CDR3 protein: CASSPQRLQPQHF

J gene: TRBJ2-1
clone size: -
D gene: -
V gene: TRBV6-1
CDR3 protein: CASSQGLSSYNEQFF

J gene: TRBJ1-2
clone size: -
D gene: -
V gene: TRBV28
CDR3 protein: CASSFSYRDYTF

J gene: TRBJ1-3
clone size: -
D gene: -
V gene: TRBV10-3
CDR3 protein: CATSPKLSGNTIYF

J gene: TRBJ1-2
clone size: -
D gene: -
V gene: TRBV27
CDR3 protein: CASSNLGGMGGYTF

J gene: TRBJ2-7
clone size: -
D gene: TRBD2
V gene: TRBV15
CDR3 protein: CATSSWGLEDNEQYF

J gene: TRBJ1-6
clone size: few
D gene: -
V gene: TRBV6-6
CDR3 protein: CASVSEGGYNSPLHF

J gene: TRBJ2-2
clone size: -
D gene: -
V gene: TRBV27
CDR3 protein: CASSSGQSTGELFF

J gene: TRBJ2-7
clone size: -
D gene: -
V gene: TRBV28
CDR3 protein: CASSFDSAEQYF

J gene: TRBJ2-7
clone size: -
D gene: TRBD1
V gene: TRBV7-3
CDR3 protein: CASSPTAGQGYEQYF

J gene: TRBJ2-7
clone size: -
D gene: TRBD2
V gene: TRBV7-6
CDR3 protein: CASSWGLAGGEQYF

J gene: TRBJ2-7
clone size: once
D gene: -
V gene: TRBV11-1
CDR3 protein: CASSHPLAGNYEQYF

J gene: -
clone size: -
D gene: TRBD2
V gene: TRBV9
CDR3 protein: CASSVEVGTSYEQYF

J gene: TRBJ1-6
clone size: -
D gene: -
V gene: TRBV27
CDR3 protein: CASSFQNSPLHF

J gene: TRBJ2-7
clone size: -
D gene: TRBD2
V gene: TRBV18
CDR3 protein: CASSRNPGLDYEQYF

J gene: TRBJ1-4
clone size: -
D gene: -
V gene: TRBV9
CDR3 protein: CASSGRQDREKLFF

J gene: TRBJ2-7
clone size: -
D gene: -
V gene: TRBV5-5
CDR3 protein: CASSLGLLSSYEQYF

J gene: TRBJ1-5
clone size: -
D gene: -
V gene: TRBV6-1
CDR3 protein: CASSIRRKDQPQHF

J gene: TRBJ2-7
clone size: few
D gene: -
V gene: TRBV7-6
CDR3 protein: CASSSTSPIEAGAIYEQYF

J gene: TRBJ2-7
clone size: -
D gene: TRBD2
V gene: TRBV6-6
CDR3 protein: CASSYSGLAGEQYF

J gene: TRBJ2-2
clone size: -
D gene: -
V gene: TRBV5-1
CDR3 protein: CASTLGYGDENTGELFF

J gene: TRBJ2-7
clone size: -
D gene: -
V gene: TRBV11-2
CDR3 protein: CASSLGNYEQYF

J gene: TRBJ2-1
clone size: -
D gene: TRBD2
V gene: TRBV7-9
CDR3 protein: CASSSLAGEVHNEQFF

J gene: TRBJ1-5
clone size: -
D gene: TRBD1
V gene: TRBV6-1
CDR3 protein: CASSEVPGQGQQPQHF